Below, 29 T cell receptor beta chains from the same sample are listed, as sequenced in a study of control samples from healthy donors and cancer patients. Using immunoSEQ multiplex PCR, the repertoire was profiled, and TCRdb retains in-frame clones only, with some absent. Among over 150,000 clones, about 93% were seen once, and the ten largest hold 1.4% to 1.5%. The sequencing input was blood. Source of these receptors: a man in his late teens or twenties in good health.

The rearrangement joins TRBV6-5 to TRBJ2-7; D unresolved. Germline CDR1 and CDR2: MNHEY and SVGAGI. CDR3 size: 15 residues. Trimming removed 5 bases from V and 4 bases from J, with 18 bases in between. The CDR3 region is CASSRKDEMTYEQYF. The CDR3 DNA reads TGTGCCAGCAGTCGTAAAGACGAGATGACTTACGAGCAGTACTTC.

DNA of the CDR3: TGCAGTGCTAGTGGGGGGAACACTGAAGCTTTCTTT. It specifies CSASGGNTEAFF. The chain is built from TRBV20-1 and TRBJ1-1, with D perhaps TRBD1 (5 bases). This CDR3 spans 12 amino acids. V dropped 3 bases and J dropped 1 base, with 6 bases sitting between them. Germline V gene data show CDR1 as DFQATT and CDR2 as SNEGSKA (reference sequence).

V is TRBV5-1 and J is TRBJ1-1; a weak D match, TRBD1 (5 bases). Trimming removed 5 bases from V and 3 bases from J, with 8 bases in between. This CDR3 region has 12 residues. CDR1 and CDR2 from the germline V gene are SGHRS and YFSETQ. The DNA of the CDR3 is TGCGCCAGCAGAAGGGGAGACACTGAAGCTTTCTTT. It encodes CASRRGDTEAFF.

The chain links TRBV14 to TRBJ2-1; D gene ambiguous. Looked up from germline, CDR1 is SGHDN and CDR2 is FVKESK. The CDR3 sequence is 14 residues long. V was pared by 2 bases and J by 2 bases, with 7 bases between. DNA of the CDR3: TGTGCCAGCAGCCAAACACTAACCTACAATGAGCAGTTCTTC. Protein sequence: CASSQTLTYNEQFF.

Notes on this clone: The same CDR3 arises from other DNA sequences in this sample as well. V gene TRBV7-3 combines with J gene TRBJ2-1, with TRBD2 matching 8 bases. This CDR3 region has 16 residues. Germline V CDR1 and CDR2: SGHTA, FQGTGA. The trim removed 2 bases at V and 8 bases at J, leaving 11 bases unmatched. The DNA for the CDR3 is TGTGCCAGCAGCTTAGATCGCGGCGGGGGGTCGGATGAGCAGTTCTTC. Protein sequence: CASSLDRGGGSDEQFF.

The chain recombines TRBV12-5 with TRBJ1-5; weak D call: TRBD1 (5 bases). CDR3 length: 14 residues. Germline V CDR1 and CDR2: LGHNT, FRNRAP. Trimming took off 2 bases at V and 3 bases at J, with 8 bases between the two ends. The CDR3 here is CASGLLGDNQPQHF. CDR3 coding DNA: TGTGCTAGTGGTTTGTTGGGGGACAATCAGCCCCAGCATTTT.

This clone was seen only once. The rearrangement uses TRBV19 and TRBJ1-2; weak D call: TRBD1 (5 bases). The V and J ends lost 6 bases and 4 bases respectively, with 15 bases between them. Germline lookup yields CDR1 LNHDA and CDR2 SQIVND (reference sequence). The CDR3 length is 14 residues. CDR3 loop: CASREGPPGYGYTF. For the CDR3, the DNA is TGTGCCAGTAGGGAGGGACCTCCGGGCTATGGCTACACCTTC.

Notes on this clone: This specimen includes other DNA sequences encoding the same CDR3. This chain uses TRBV3-1 (or the pseudogene TRBV3-2) with TRBJ2-2; D is unresolved. Trimming pared 1 base from V and 7 bases from J, leaving 7 bases between. Per germline, CDR1 LGHDT and CDR2 YNNKEL (reference sequence). This CDR3 contains 13 residues. The CDR3, as DNA: TGTGCCAGCAGCCAAGGGGGTAGCGGGGAGCTGTTTTTT. It translates to CASSQGGSGELFF.

The rearrangement uses TRBV2 and TRBJ1-6; 7 positions agree with TRBD1. V was pared by 7 bases and J by 7 bases, with 10 bases of the junction left unmatched. CDR1 and CDR2 from the germline V gene are SNHLY and FYNNEI. The CDR3 runs to 15 residues. Here the CDR3 reads CASIRDRADNSPLHF. DNA for the CDR3: TGTGCCAGCATCCGAGACAGGGCGGACAATTCACCCCTCCACTTT. Based on the CDR3 plus reference TRBV2 and TRBJ1-6, the full variable domain is EPEVTQTPSHQVTQMGQEVILRCVPISNHLYFYWYRQILGQKVEFLVSFYNNEISEKSEIFDDQFSVERPDGSNFTLKIRSTKLEDSAMYFCASIRDRADNSPLHFGNGTRLTVT.

The chain carries TRBV30 and TRBJ1-5; no definite D call. The CDR3 runs 13 residues. CDR1 GTSNPN and CDR2 SVGIG come from the germline V gene (reference sequence). Trimming shortened V by 2 bases and J by 5 bases, and 10 bases separated the two germline ends. The CDR3 region has the DNA TGTGCCTGGAGTATAGCAGCCGATCAGCCCCAGCATTTT. The encoded protein is CAWSIAADQPQHF.

For the CDR3, the DNA is TGTGCCACCGCAGATATATCAAGCACAGATACGCAGTATTTT. Residues: CATADISSTDTQYF. The V and J genes are TRBV27 and TRBJ2-3; D call uncertain. CDR3 length: 14 residues. V lost 10 bases, J lost 0 bases, and 14 bases lay in between. The germline V gene encodes CDR1 MNHEY and CDR2 SMNVEV (reference sequence).

The chain couples TRBV20-1 to TRBJ1-6, with TRBD1 identical over 10 bases. CDR3 length: 15 amino acids. CDR1 is DFQATT and CDR2 is SNEGSKA in the germline V gene (reference sequence). After removal of 3 bases from V and 8 bases from J, the junction contained 7 bases not matched to a gene. The CDR3 DNA follows: TGCAGTGCTAGTCTGACCGGACAGGGGGATTCACCCCTCCACTTT. Translating gives CSASLTGQGDSPLHF.

The chain joins TRBV28 to TRBJ1-4, with D maybe TRBD1 (6 bases). Germline CDR1 is MDHEN and CDR2 is SYDVKM. Trimming removed 2 bases from V and 8 bases from J, with 15 bases in between. This CDR3 comprises 15 residues. The CDR3 DNA reads as TGTGCCAGCAGTTTAAACGGGGGGGGCGAGGAAAAACTGTTTTTT. Its translation: CASSLNGGGEEKLFF.

The chain links TRBV2 to TRBJ1-1; TRBD1 is a possible D gene (5 bases). The CDR3 runs to 14 residues. CDR1 and CDR2 (germline): SNHLY, FYNNEI. The V gene lost 2 bases and the J gene lost 4 bases, with 11 bases spanning the gap. CDR3 nucleotides: TGTGCCAGCAGTGAAAGGCCCGGGACCACTGAAGCTTTCTTT. Protein sequence: CASSERPGTTEAFF.

The CDR3 DNA follows: TGTGCCACTGATAGATCAGACACAGATACGCAGTATTTT. Protein sequence: CATDRSDTDTQYF. The J gene is TRBJ2-3, the V gene TRBV6-5; D unclear. The V and J ends lost 10 bases and 2 bases respectively, with 13 bases between them. The germline gives CDR1 MNHEY, CDR2 SVGAGI. This CDR3 contains 13 residues.

The chain recombines TRBV11-2 with TRBJ2-7; D might be TRBD2 (6 bases). Trimming took 5 bases from V and 7 from J, leaving 18 bases between them. The CDR3 has 14 residues. The germline CDR1 and CDR2 sequences are SGHAT and FQNNGV. The CDR3 DNA is TGTGCCAGCAGCCCTCTACGGGGGTCTTGGGAGCAGTACTTC. It encodes CASSPLRGSWEQYF.

CDR3 amino acids: CASRLAGGLEQFF. As DNA, the CDR3 is TGTGCCAGTCGACTAGCGGGGGGGCTAGAGCAGTTCTTC. The chain is built from TRBV6-5 and TRBJ2-1, with 14 bases that match TRBD2. Germline V gene sequence: CDR1 MNHEY, CDR2 SVGAGI. CDR3 length: 13 residues. The V and J ends lost 9 bases and 10 bases, in that order; junction bases with no gene match: 5.

The V gene is TRBV18, the J gene TRBJ1-1; maybe TRBD1 (5 bases). This CDR3 has 16 residues. CDR1 is KGHSH, CDR2 LQKENI, per germline. V was shortened by 2 bases and J by 2 bases, with 15 bases between the two germline ends. The chain's CDR3 is CASSPRGLGANTEAFF. In DNA, the CDR3 is TGTGCCAGCTCACCAAGGGGACTAGGGGCAAACACTGAAGCTTTCTTT.

The V gene is TRBV25-1, the J gene TRBJ2-7, with 7 bases identical to TRBD1. The junction had 7 bases not matched to a gene; V was cut back by 5 bases and J by 0 bases. The CDR3 loop spans 15 amino acids. From germline, CDR1 is MGHDK and CDR2 SYGVNS. CDR3 nucleotide sequence: TGTGCCAGCAGTACTCGGGGACAGTCCTCCTACGAGCAGTACTTC. It translates to CASSTRGQSSYEQYF.

The chain links TRBV5-1 to TRBJ2-7; 10 nucleotides match TRBD2. J gave up 2 bases and V 0 bases, and 2 bases lay outside the gene matches. Looked up from germline, CDR1 is SGHRS and CDR2 is YFSETQ. The CDR3 consists of 15 residues. The CDR3 region has the DNA TGCGCCAGCAGCTTGGCAGCGGGGGGGACCTACGAGCAGTACTTC. Translating it yields CASSLAAGGTYEQYF.

The rearrangement uses TRBV20-1 and TRBJ2-7; no definite D call. Germline loops: CDR1 DFQATT, CDR2 SNEGSKA (reference sequence). The CDR3 is 11 amino acids. Between the trimmed V and J ends, which lost 6 bases and 5 bases, there was a span of 11 bases. The CDR3 DNA reads as TGCAGTGCGAACGGTGGCCACGAGCAGTACTTC. It is translated as CSANGGHEQYF.

The V gene is TRBV28, the J gene TRBJ2-3; the D is unclear. Trimming pared 3 bases from V and 4 bases from J, leaving 14 bases between. The CDR3 is made up of 15 amino acids. Germline V lookup: CDR1 MDHEN, CDR2 SYDVKM. As DNA, the CDR3 is TGTGCCAGCAGTTTTAAGGTACGAAGGGCAGATACGCAGTATTTT. It is translated as CASSFKVRRADTQYF.

This sequence joins TRBV6-6 and TRBJ1-2; 7 nucleotides align to TRBD1. Germline V gene sequence: CDR1 MNHNY, CDR2 SVGAGI (reference sequence). Losses at the gene ends were 4 bases for V and 4 bases for J; bases not matched to a gene: 6. This CDR3 contains 14 residues. CDR3 in DNA: TGTGCCAGCAGTTTAGCGGGACAGACCTATGGCTACACCTTC. It codes for CASSLAGQTYGYTF.

The V and J genes are TRBV10-3 and TRBJ1-1; the D gene is possibly TRBD1 (6 bases). In germline, CDR1 is ENHRY, CDR2 SYGVKD. CDR3 length: 16 amino acids. The V gene lost 10 bases and the J gene lost 0 bases, with 21 bases spanning the gap. The DNA for the CDR3 is TGTGCCACCAAAGGGCAGAGGGGGGAGTTGAACACTGAAGCTTTCTTT. Residues: CATKGQRGELNTEAFF.

The V gene is TRBV6-5, the J gene TRBJ1-2; TRBD1 might be the D (6 bases). Trimming removed 5 bases from V and 4 bases from J, with 14 bases in between. The CDR3 spans 14 residues. CDR1 and CDR2 (germline): MNHEY, SVGAGI. The CDR3 DNA is TGTGCCAGCAGTAGTCGTCAGGGGAGCTATGGCTACACCTTC. Protein product: CASSSRQGSYGYTF.

V usage is TRBV27 and J usage is TRBJ1-2; 8 bases fit TRBD1. V lost 6 bases, J lost 5 bases, and 8 bases stayed unmatched. This CDR3 has 14 residues. Germline CDR1 reads MNHEY; CDR2 reads SMNVEV (reference sequence). In DNA, the CDR3 is TGTGCCAGCAGGTTAACAGGGGGGGATTATGGCTACACCTTC. Encoded protein: CASRLTGGDYGYTF.

The chain has TRBV27 and TRBJ1-1, with D tentatively TRBD1 (5 bases). With 6 bases removed from V and 5 bases from J, the gap between germline ends came to 7 bases. Germline V CDR1 and CDR2: MNHEY, SMNVEV (reference sequence). The CDR3 is 11 residues long. CDR3 amino acids: CASRRGTEAFF. The CDR3 coding sequence is TGTGCCAGCAGGCGGGGGACTGAAGCTTTCTTT.

The chain recombines TRBV6-2 or TRBV6-3 with TRBJ2-3, with no clear D. V shed 4 bases and J shed 6 bases, with 11 bases lying between them. The CDR3 loop spans 13 amino acids. Germline values: CDR1 MNHEY, CDR2 SVGEGT. The CDR3 nucleotides read TGTGCCAGCAGTTCCGGTGACTTCGATACGCAGTATTTT. Translating it yields CASSSGDFDTQYF.

The V gene is TRBV15, the J gene TRBJ1-1; D may be TRBD1 (5 bases). CDR3 length equals 15 residues. Germline values: CDR1 LNHNV, CDR2 YYDKDF (reference sequence). Trimming removed 1 base at V and 5 bases at J, with 14 bases between. CDR3 protein: CATSRGSGGLTEAFF. CDR3 coding DNA: TGTGCCACCAGCAGAGGATCGGGGGGGTTAACTGAAGCTTTCTTT.